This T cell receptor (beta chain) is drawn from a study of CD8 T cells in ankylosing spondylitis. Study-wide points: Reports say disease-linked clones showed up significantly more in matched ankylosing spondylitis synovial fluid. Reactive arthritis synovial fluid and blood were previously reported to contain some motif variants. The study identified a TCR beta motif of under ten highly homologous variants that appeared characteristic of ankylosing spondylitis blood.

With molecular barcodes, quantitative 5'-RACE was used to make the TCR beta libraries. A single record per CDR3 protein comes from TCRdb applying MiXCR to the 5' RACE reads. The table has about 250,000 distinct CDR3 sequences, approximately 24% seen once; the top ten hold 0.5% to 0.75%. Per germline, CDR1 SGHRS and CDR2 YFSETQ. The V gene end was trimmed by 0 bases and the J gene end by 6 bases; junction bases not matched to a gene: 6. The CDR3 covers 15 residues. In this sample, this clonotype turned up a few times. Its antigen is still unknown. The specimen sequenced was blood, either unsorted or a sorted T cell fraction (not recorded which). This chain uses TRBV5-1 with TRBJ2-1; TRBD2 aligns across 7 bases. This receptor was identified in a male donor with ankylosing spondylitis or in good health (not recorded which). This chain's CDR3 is CASSLGKASGNEQFF. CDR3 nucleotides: TGCGCCAGCAGCTTGGGGAAGGCTAGCGGCAATGAGCAGTTCTTC.